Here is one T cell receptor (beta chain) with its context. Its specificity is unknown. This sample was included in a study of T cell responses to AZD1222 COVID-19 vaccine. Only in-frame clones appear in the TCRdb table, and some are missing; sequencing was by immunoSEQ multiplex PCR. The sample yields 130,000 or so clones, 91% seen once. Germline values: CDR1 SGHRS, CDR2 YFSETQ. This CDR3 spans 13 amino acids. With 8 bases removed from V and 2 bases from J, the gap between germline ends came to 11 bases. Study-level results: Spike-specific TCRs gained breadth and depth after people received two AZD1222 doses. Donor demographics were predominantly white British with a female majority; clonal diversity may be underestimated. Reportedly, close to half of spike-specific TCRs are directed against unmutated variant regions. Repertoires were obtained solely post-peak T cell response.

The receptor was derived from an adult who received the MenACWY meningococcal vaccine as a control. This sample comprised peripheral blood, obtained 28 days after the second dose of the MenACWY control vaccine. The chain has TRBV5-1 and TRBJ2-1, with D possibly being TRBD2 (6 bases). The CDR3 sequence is CASQDYTYNEQFF. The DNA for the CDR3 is TGCGCCAGTCAGGACTACACCTACAATGAGCAGTTCTTC.